Shown below are 25 T cell receptor beta chains from a single sample sequenced in a study of blood T cell repertoires in COVID-19. Profiling relied on immunoSEQ multiplex PCR, and the TCRdb table lists in-frame clones only, not all of them. The data contain fewer than 350,000 clones, approximately 91% of them seen just once; the ten biggest clones take up 2% to 2.5%. The source material was PBMCs or T cells enriched from blood (not recorded which). These receptors were taken from a woman in her 40s with acute COVID-19.

This chain joins TRBV9 and TRBJ2-3; TRBD2 matches 8 bases. CDR1 SGDLS and CDR2 YYNGEE come from the germline V gene. V trimming: 4 bases; J trimming: 3 bases; junction bases outside the gene matches: 16. The CDR3 covers 18 residues. Here the CDR3 DNA reads TGTGCCAGCAGCCCCAAGGGCGGGGGGCCTTTGGGAACAGATACGCAGTATTTT. As protein: CASSPKGGGPLGTDTQYF.

This clone was detected once. The CDR3: CASSLGRGINEKLFF. CDR3 DNA sequence: TGTGCCAGCAGCCTAGGAAGGGGAATTAATGAAAAACTGTTTTTT. This sequence joins TRBV7-9 and TRBJ1-4; a possible D gene is TRBD1 (5 bases). The CDR3 has 15 amino acids. Trimming left V 5 bases short and J 4 bases short, with 14 bases between. Germline V gene sequence: CDR1 SEHNR, CDR2 FQNEAQ (reference sequence).

The chain recombines TRBV28 with TRBJ1-2; TRBD1 matches 10 bases. Germline trimming cut 2 bases from V and 3 bases from J; bases unmatched to any gene: 6. In germline, CDR1 is MDHEN, CDR2 SYDVKM. The CDR3 contains 16 residues. CDR3 in amino acids: CASSLGWTGGDYGYTF. As DNA, the CDR3 is TGTGCCAGCAGTTTAGGCTGGACAGGGGGTGACTATGGCTACACCTTC.

CDR3 sequence: CASSWGRGQGATDEQYF. Here the CDR3 DNA reads TGTGCCAGCAGCTGGGGTAGGGGACAGGGGGCGACTGACGAGCAGTACTTC. The gene calls are TRBV11-2 and TRBJ2-7; 12 bases map to TRBD1. The V segment lost 4 bases and the J segment 5 bases; nucleotides outside the gene matches: 12. There are 17 residues in the CDR3. Germline CDR1 reads SGHAT; CDR2 reads FQNNGV.

V is TRBV9 and J is TRBJ2-7; D may be TRBD1 (5 bases). Per germline, CDR1 SGDLS and CDR2 YYNGEE. The V end lost 4 bases, the J end lost 2 bases, and 16 bases lay between the germline ends. This CDR3 spans 15 amino acids. For the CDR3, the DNA is TGTGCCAGCAGCCTCGGTCCGACAGCCACCTACGAGCAGTACTTC. It codes for CASSLGPTATYEQYF.

The chain links TRBV11-3 to TRBJ2-5; 14 bases map to TRBD2. V was pared by 8 bases and J by 4 bases, with 12 bases of the junction left unmatched. This CDR3 has 17 residues. Germline V lookup: CDR1 SGHNT, CDR2 YENEEA. The CDR3 nucleotides are TGTGCCAGCCAAATCGGGGGACTAGCGGGAGTGAGAGAGACCCAGTACTTC. Translating gives CASQIGGLAGVRETQYF. Full variable domain (rest looked up from reference TRBV11-3 and TRBJ2-5): EAGVVQSPRYKIIEKKQPVAFWCNPISGHNTLYWYLQNLGQGPELLIRYENEEAVDDSQLPKDRFSAERLKGVDSTLKIQPAELGDSAVYLCASQIGGLAGVRETQYFGPGTRLLVL.

The chain has TRBV18 and TRBJ1-2; 8 bases line up with TRBD1. Germline V CDR1 and CDR2: KGHSH, LQKENI. Trimming removed 0 bases from V and 4 bases from J; junction bases left unmatched: 7. This CDR3 is 16 amino acids long. CDR3 sequence: CASSPPPGQGTYGYTF. In nucleotides, the CDR3 is TGTGCCAGCTCACCACCACCCGGACAGGGAACCTATGGCTACACCTTC.

J is TRBJ2-5 and V is TRBV5-1; perhaps TRBD2 as D (5 bases). V was cut by 7 bases and J by 5 bases, with 15 bases left in between. The CDR3 loop spans 13 amino acids. Germline V CDR1 and CDR2: SGHRS, YFSETQ. As DNA, the CDR3 is TGCGCCAGCCGAGCGTCAACTAGGGAGACCCAGTACTTC. It encodes CASRASTRETQYF.

This chain links TRBV29-1 with TRBJ2-5, with TRBD1 identical over 8 bases. V lost 3 bases, J lost 3 bases, and 12 bases stayed unmatched. CDR3 length equals 16 residues. CDR1 and CDR2 from the germline V gene are SQVTM and ANQGSEA. The CDR3 reads CSVDGTRDRSKETQYF. CDR3 bases: TGCAGCGTTGACGGAACGAGGGACAGGTCAAAAGAGACCCAGTACTTC.

The chain combines TRBV29-1 with TRBJ1-2; 9 bases fit TRBD1. The junction had 9 bases not matched to a gene; V was cut back by 5 bases and J by 8 bases. Germline V gene lookup returns CDR1 SQVTM and CDR2 ANQGSEA. The CDR3 is 13 residues long. The CDR3 nucleotides read TGCAGCGTTCCCGGGACAGGGATGGGCGGCTACACCTTC. As protein: CSVPGTGMGGYTF.

V gene TRBV21-1 combines with J gene TRBJ2-5; TRBD1 was called by the table and not checked on the DNA. TRBV21-1 corresponds to a pseudogene. The CDR3 totals 15 residues. The CDR3 nucleotides are TGTGCCAGCAGCCCCTTAGGGACACCGGTCGAGACCCAGTACTTC. Translated: CASSPLGTPVETQYF.

This rearrangement joins TRBV9 to TRBJ2-3, with D possibly matching TRBD1 (5 bases). This CDR3 comprises 17 residues. V was pared by 4 bases and J by 1 base, with 19 bases between. Germline V gene lookup returns CDR1 SGDLS and CDR2 YYNGEE. CDR3 sequence reads: CASSPDGWGGGTDTQYF. The CDR3 nucleotides read TGTGCCAGCAGCCCCGACGGCTGGGGCGGTGGCACAGATACGCAGTATTTT.

V is TRBV6-1 and J is TRBJ2-7; D gene ambiguous. The V gene's germline CDR1 is MNHNS and CDR2 SASEGT. This CDR3 is built from 12 residues. Trimming shortened V by 2 bases and J by 3 bases, and 5 bases separated the two germline ends. DNA for the CDR3: TGTGCCAGCAGTGAATCCCTCTACGAGCAGTACTTC. It encodes CASSESLYEQYF.

This rearrangement joins TRBV7-9 to TRBJ1-6, with D unresolved. V shed 5 bases and J shed 8 bases, with 13 bases lying between them. The CDR3 spans 14 residues. Germline V lookup: CDR1 SEHNR, CDR2 FQNEAQ (reference sequence). DNA of the CDR3: TGTGCCAGCAGCGTTGCGGGTCGGGATTCACCCCTCCACTTT. The encoded protein is CASSVAGRDSPLHF. The complete variable domain, with remaining parts taken from reference TRBV7-9 and TRBJ1-6, reads DTGVSQNPRHKITKRGQNVTFRCDPISEHNRLYWYRQTLGQGPEFLTYFQNEAQLEKSRLLSDRFSAERPKGSFSTLEIQRTEQGDSAMYLCASSVAGRDSPLHFGNGTRLTVT.

The gene calls are TRBV5-1 and TRBJ2-2; D is uncertain. CDR1 is SGHRS, CDR2 YFSETQ, per germline. V was cut by 1 base and J by 3 bases, with 7 bases left in between. This CDR3 region has 14 residues. CDR3 nucleotides: TGCGCCAGCAGCTTGTACAGCTACACCGGGGAGCTGTTTTTT. Translation gives CASSLYSYTGELFF. Full variable domain (outside the CDR3, taken from reference TRBV5-1 and TRBJ2-2): KAGVTQTPRYLIKTRGQQVTLSCSPISGHRSVSWYQQTPGQGLQFLFEYFSETQRNKGNFPGRFSGRQFSNSRSEMNVSTLELGDSALYLCASSLYSYTGELFFGEGSRLTVL.

The chain uses TRBV10-3 and TRBJ2-3, with a tentative D call TRBD2 (5 bases). CDR1 and CDR2 (germline): ENHRY, SYGVKD. The CDR3 consists of 13 residues. Trimming removed 10 bases at V and 5 bases at J, with 16 bases between. The CDR3: CATLRGEGDTQYF. The CDR3 DNA is TGTGCCACCCTGAGAGGAGAGGGAGATACGCAGTATTTT.

The chain has TRBV30 and TRBJ1-5; possible D gene TRBD1, 6 bases. V lost 0 bases and J lost 2, with 14 bases in between. This CDR3 is built from 16 residues. Germline V gene lookup returns CDR1 GTSNPN and CDR2 SVGIG (reference sequence). The chain's CDR3 is CAWSVRDTGGNQPQHF. The CDR3 DNA reads as TGTGCCTGGAGTGTACGGGACACTGGGGGCAATCAGCCCCAGCATTTT.

This chain uses TRBV18 with TRBJ2-2, with D possibly being TRBD1 (6 bases). V was trimmed by 5 bases and J by 3 bases, leaving 16 bases between them. CDR1 is KGHSH and CDR2 is LQKENI in the germline V gene. The CDR3 totals 16 residues. CDR3 loop: CASSAIQGLDTGELFF. In DNA form, the CDR3 reads TGTGCCAGCTCAGCGATACAGGGTTTAGACACCGGGGAGCTGTTTTTT.

This clone was recorded once. The chain employs TRBV18 and TRBJ1-1, with 7 nucleotides matching TRBD1. The CDR3 length is 15 residues. The germline CDR1 and CDR2 sequences are KGHSH and LQKENI. The V gene end was trimmed by 0 bases and the J gene end by 6 bases; junction bases not matched to a gene: 7. The CDR3 DNA is TGTGCCAGCTCACCACCACAGGGGACCAATGCTGAAGCTTTCTTT. It is translated as CASSPPQGTNAEAFF.

The chain combines TRBV5-1 with TRBJ2-3; 10 bases align to TRBD1. J lost 5 bases, V lost 4 bases, and 7 bases had no gene match. Per germline, CDR1 SGHRS and CDR2 YFSETQ. CDR3 length equals 15 residues. Here the CDR3 DNA reads TGCGCCAGCAGCACCGACAGGGGGCGATTAGATACGCAGTATTTT. It translates to CASSTDRGRLDTQYF.

The chain uses TRBV2 and TRBJ1-5, with a tentative D call TRBD1 (5 bases). This CDR3 spans 15 amino acids. The V and J ends lost 3 bases and 6 bases respectively, with 15 bases between them. Per germline, CDR1 SNHLY and CDR2 FYNNEI. The CDR3 region is CASSDRGRGTQPQHF. In DNA form, the CDR3 reads TGTGCCAGCAGTGATAGGGGTAGGGGTACTCAGCCCCAGCATTTT. Full variable domain (missing parts from reference TRBV2 and TRBJ1-5): EPEVTQTPSHQVTQMGQEVILRCVPISNHLYFYWYRQILGQKVEFLVSFYNNEISEKSEIFDDQFSVERPDGSNFTLKIRSTKLEDSAMYFCASSDRGRGTQPQHFGDGTRLSIL.

The gene calls are TRBV6-2 or TRBV6-3 and TRBJ2-7; 9 bases are shared with TRBD2. Germline lookup yields CDR1 MNHEY and CDR2 SVGEGT. V shed 2 bases and J 3 bases; nucleotides not matched to a gene: 5. The CDR3 length is 15 residues. In DNA form, the CDR3 reads TGTGCCAGCAGTTACGCTAGCGGGAACTACTACGAGCAGTACTTC. It encodes CASSYASGNYYEQYF.

CDR3 DNA: TGTGCCAGCAGTGCTTGGGGGGAATATAATGAAAAACTGTTTTTT. This translates into CASSAWGEYNEKLFF. The J gene is TRBJ1-4, the V gene TRBV28; D possibly corresponds to TRBD1 (5 bases). The V and J ends lost 5 bases and 4 bases respectively, with 14 bases between them. The germline gives CDR1 MDHEN, CDR2 SYDVKM. This CDR3 is 15 amino acids long.

This chain uses TRBV5-1 with TRBJ2-2; TRBD2 is a possible D gene (6 bases). V gave up 4 bases and J gave up 5 bases, with 15 bases separating them. Germline assignment: CDR1 SGHRS and CDR2 YFSETQ. This CDR3 is 15 amino acids long. This CDR3 is CASSPPGGWTGELFF. The CDR3 coding sequence is TGCGCCAGCAGCCCTCCCGGGGGTTGGACCGGGGAGCTGTTTTTT. Looking up the rest from reference TRBV5-1 and TRBJ2-2 gives the full variable domain: KAGVTQTPRYLIKTRGQQVTLSCSPISGHRSVSWYQQTPGQGLQFLFEYFSETQRNKGNFPGRFSGRQFSNSRSEMNVSTLELGDSALYLCASSPPGGWTGELFFGEGSRLTVL.

This chain links TRBV4-1 with TRBJ2-7; TRBD2 matches 7 bases. This CDR3 is 16 amino acids long. The ends lost 4 bases at V and 3 bases at J; junction bases unmatched: 12. Germline V gives CDR1 MGHRA, CDR2 YSYEKL. The CDR3 DNA is TGCGCCAGCAGCCCCACCGGGAGCGGGGAATACTACGAGCAGTACTTC. Translation gives CASSPTGSGEYYEQYF.